The 13 T cell receptor beta chains given below trace back to one sample, sequenced in a study of cytomegalovirus exposure and HLA in healthy donors. 13 Jbeta primers and 60 Vbeta primers were used for the PCR. Libraries were prepared by immunoSEQ multiplex PCR; TCRdb keeps only in-frame clonotypes and omits some of them. The data hold about 200,000 clones, with around 75% observed a single time. The sample consisted of PBMCs. The source is a woman in her twenties or thirties in good health and CMV-seronegative.

This clone was observed a handful of times. This chain connects TRBV5-6 to TRBJ1-3; a possible D gene is TRBD1 (5 bases). From germline, CDR1 is SGHDT and CDR2 YYEEEE. With 4 bases removed from V and 4 bases from J, the gap between germline ends came to 15 bases. There are 15 residues in the CDR3. Written as DNA, the CDR3 is TGTGCCAGCAGCCGAATTGGGGCAGGCGGAAACACCATATATTTT. It encodes CASSRIGAGGNTIYF.

V is TRBV4-1 and J is TRBJ1-4, with D perhaps TRBD1 (6 bases). Germline CDR1 and CDR2: MGHRA and YSYEKL. The CDR3 covers 14 residues. V lost 1 base to trimming and J lost 8 bases, with 11 bases between them. The CDR3 sequence is CASSQVGALEKLFF. The CDR3 DNA is TGCGCCAGCAGCCAAGTGGGGGCGCTAGAAAAACTGTTTTTT.

The chain combines TRBV7-3 with TRBJ2-3; 9 nucleotides match TRBD2. The CDR3 runs to 18 residues. The ends lost 3 bases at V and 2 bases at J; junction bases unmatched: 12. Germline-derived CDR1 and CDR2 are SGHTA and FQGTGA. The CDR3 nucleotides are TGTGCCAGCAGCTTCACCTTAGGTCTAGCGGGGAACACAGATACGCAGTATTTT. As protein: CASSFTLGLAGNTDTQYF. Full variable domain (remainder filled in from reference TRBV7-3 and TRBJ2-3): GAGVSQTPSNKVTEKGKYVELRCDPISGHTALYWYRQSLGQGPEFLIYFQGTGAADDSGLPNDRFFAVRPEGSVSTLKIQRTERGDSAVYLCASSFTLGLAGNTDTQYFGPGTRLTVL.

The chain uses TRBV2 and TRBJ1-1; D perhaps matches TRBD1 (6 bases). This CDR3 region has 14 residues. The germline V gene encodes CDR1 SNHLY and CDR2 FYNNEI. The V gene lost 6 bases and the J gene lost 1 base, with 12 bases spanning the gap. CDR3 coding DNA: TGTGCCAGCAGGGTAGGACAGAGGAACACTGAAGCTTTCTTT. This codes for CASRVGQRNTEAFF.

The rearrangement joins TRBV9 to TRBJ1-2, with D tentatively TRBD1 (6 bases). V was clipped by 1 base and J by 5 bases, with 15 bases between them. Germline values: CDR1 SGDLS, CDR2 YYNGEE. The CDR3 loop spans 15 amino acids. Here the CDR3 reads CASSVRGGPGYGYTF. The CDR3 coding sequence is TGTGCCAGCAGCGTAAGGGGGGGGCCCGGGTATGGCTACACCTTC. The full variable domain, rest sourced from reference TRBV9 and TRBJ1-2, is DSGVTQTPKHLITATGQRVTLRCSPRSGDLSVYWYQQSLDQGLQFLIQYYNGEERAKGNILERFSAQQFPDLHSELNLSSLELGDSALYFCASSVRGGPGYGYTFGSGTRLTVV.

The rearrangement uses TRBV5-1 and TRBJ2-7; 9 nucleotides agree with TRBD2. CDR1 and CDR2 from the germline V gene are SGHRS and YFSETQ. J lost 9 bases, V lost 0 bases, and 10 bases had no gene match. This CDR3 has 15 amino acids. CDR3: CASSLASSGTGGQYF. Here the CDR3 DNA reads TGCGCCAGCAGCTTGGCTTCTAGCGGGACGGGCGGGCAGTACTTC.

The chain combines TRBV2 with TRBJ2-3, with a possible D match to TRBD2 (6 bases). Deletions cut 8 bases from V and 0 bases from J, with 15 bases between. The CDR3 runs to 15 residues. Germline V lookup: CDR1 SNHLY, CDR2 FYNNEI. The CDR3 coding sequence is TGTGCCAGCTCCGGGACTCCGAAAAGCACAGATACGCAGTATTTT. The encoded protein is CASSGTPKSTDTQYF.

This clone is a singleton in its sample. The chain is built from TRBV11-3 and TRBJ2-5; TRBD2 is a possible D gene (5 bases). The CDR3 is made up of 14 amino acids. The V and J ends lost 5 bases and 5 bases respectively, with 15 bases between them. Germline V gives CDR1 SGHNT, CDR2 YENEEA. The CDR3 loop reads CASSQRGRQETQYF. The CDR3, as DNA: TGTGCCAGCAGCCAAAGAGGGCGGCAGGAGACCCAGTACTTC.

This clone was counted ten times or more. The rearrangement joins TRBV2 to TRBJ1-5; possibly TRBD1 for D (6 bases). Trimming left V 9 bases short and J 8 bases short, with 26 bases between. CDR3 size: 16 residues. The germline CDR1 and CDR2 sequences are SNHLY and FYNNEI. CDR3 residues: CASTQGHPGRVKPQHF. The CDR3 nucleotides read TGTGCCAGTACTCAGGGACACCCGGGTAGAGTGAAGCCCCAGCATTTT.

This clone was observed once. V is TRBV7-3 and J is TRBJ2-5; 8 bases line up with TRBD2. After removal of 5 bases from V and 2 bases from J, the junction contained 13 bases not matched to a gene. Germline V lookup: CDR1 SGHTA, CDR2 FQGTGA. This CDR3 has 17 residues. CDR3 coding DNA: TGTGCCAGCAGCCCGTTCGGGCGGGGGGCCACTCAAGAGACCCAGTACTTC. It yields the protein CASSPFGRGATQETQYF.

The chain has TRBV7-9 and TRBJ1-4; the match to TRBD1 covers 7 bases. This CDR3 contains 15 residues. Per germline, CDR1 SEHNR and CDR2 FQNEAQ (reference sequence). Losses at the gene ends were 4 bases for V and 2 bases for J; bases not matched to a gene: 4. This CDR3 is CASSSAGQTNEKLFF. The CDR3 coding sequence is TGTGCCAGCAGCTCAGCGGGACAGACTAATGAAAAACTGTTTTTT. The full variable domain, with the rest looked up from reference TRBV7-9 and TRBJ1-4, is DTGVSQNPRHKITKRGQNVTFRCDPISEHNRLYWYRQTLGQGPEFLTYFQNEAQLEKSRLLSDRFSAERPKGSFSTLEIQRTEQGDSAMYLCASSSAGQTNEKLFFGSGTQLSVL.

In its sample, this clone was seen a few times. This rearrangement joins TRBV5-6 to TRBJ2-7, with TRBD1 matching over 11 bases. V trimming: 6 bases; J trimming: 3 bases; junction bases outside the gene matches: 8. Germline-derived CDR1 and CDR2 are SGHDT and YYEEEE. The CDR3 spans 15 residues. CDR3 amino acids: CASKETGTGGYEQYF. The DNA for the CDR3 is TGTGCCAGCAAAGAAACCGGGACAGGGGGCTACGAGCAGTACTTC.

The chain couples TRBV6-1 to TRBJ1-5; D remains unclear. Trimming removed 4 bases at V and 0 bases at J, with 4 bases between. CDR3 length equals 13 residues. Germline CDR1 and CDR2: MNHNS and SASEGT. The CDR3 DNA reads TGTGCCAGCAGTGGCTATAGCAATCAGCCCCAGCATTTT. Translating gives CASSGYSNQPQHF.